This T cell receptor beta chain is drawn from a study of T cell repertoires in cytomegalovirus infection. This clonotype was seen repeatedly, ten times or more. V dropped 3 bases and J dropped 2 bases, with 5 bases sitting between them. Germline V gives CDR1 DFQATT, CDR2 SNEGSKA (reference sequence). The CDR3 contains 12 residues. MiXCR, applied by TCRdb to the reads, yields one record per CDR3 protein. The sample records under 250,000 distinct CDR3 sequences, 6.5% being singletons. The chain recombines TRBV20-1 with TRBJ1-5, with a tentative D call TRBD1 (5 bases). The sample comprised PBMCs. The clonotype comes from a human donor in good health (CMV status not recorded). Some clones in this sample may be carry-over from other donors' samples. The CDR3 DNA reads as TGCAGTGCTAGCAGGGGCAATCAGCCCCAGCATTTT. Encoded protein: CSASRGNQPQHF.